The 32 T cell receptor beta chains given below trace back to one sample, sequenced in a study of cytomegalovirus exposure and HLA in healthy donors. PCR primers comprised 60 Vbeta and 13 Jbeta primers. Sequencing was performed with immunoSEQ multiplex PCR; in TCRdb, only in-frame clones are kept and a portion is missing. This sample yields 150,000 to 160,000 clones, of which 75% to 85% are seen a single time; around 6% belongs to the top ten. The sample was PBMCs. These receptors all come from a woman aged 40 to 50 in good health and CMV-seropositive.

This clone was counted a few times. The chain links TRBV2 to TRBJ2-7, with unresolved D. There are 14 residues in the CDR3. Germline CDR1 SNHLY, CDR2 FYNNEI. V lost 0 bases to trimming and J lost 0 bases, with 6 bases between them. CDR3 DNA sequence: TGTGCCAGCAGTGAAGCGCGATACTCCTACGAGCAGTACTTC. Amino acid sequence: CASSEARYSYEQYF.

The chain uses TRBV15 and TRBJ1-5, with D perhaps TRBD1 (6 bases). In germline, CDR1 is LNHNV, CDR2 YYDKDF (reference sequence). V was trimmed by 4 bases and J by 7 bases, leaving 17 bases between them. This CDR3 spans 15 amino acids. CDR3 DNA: TGTGCCACCAGCACGAACACCCACAGGGCACAGCCCCAGCATTTT. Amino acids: CATSTNTHRAQPQHF.

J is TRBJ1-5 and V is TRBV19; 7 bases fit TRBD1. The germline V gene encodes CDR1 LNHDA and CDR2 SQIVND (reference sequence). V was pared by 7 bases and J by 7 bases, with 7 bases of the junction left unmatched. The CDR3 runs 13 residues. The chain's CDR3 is CASNDDRVQPQHF. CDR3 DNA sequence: TGTGCCAGTAACGATGACAGGGTCCAGCCCCAGCATTTT.

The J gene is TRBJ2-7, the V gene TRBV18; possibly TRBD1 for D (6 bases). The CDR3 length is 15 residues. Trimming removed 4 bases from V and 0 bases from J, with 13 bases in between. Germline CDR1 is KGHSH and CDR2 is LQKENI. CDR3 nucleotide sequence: TGTGCCAGCTCACACCGGGACACGAACTCCTACGAGCAGTACTTC. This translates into CASSHRDTNSYEQYF.

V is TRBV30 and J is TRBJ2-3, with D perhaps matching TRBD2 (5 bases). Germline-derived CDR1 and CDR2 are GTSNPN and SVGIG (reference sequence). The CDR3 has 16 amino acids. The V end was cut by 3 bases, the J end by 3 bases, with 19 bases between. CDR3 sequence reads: CAWRGPAVSGTDTQYF. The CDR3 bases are TGTGCCTGGAGGGGCCCAGCGGTGAGTGGGACAGATACGCAGTATTTT.

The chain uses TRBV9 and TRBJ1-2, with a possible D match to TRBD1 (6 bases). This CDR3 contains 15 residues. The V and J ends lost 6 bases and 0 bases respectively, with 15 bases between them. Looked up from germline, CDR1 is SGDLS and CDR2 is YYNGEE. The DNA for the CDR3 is TGTGCCAGCACCCTGGGGGGGCAGGCTAACTATGGCTACACCTTC. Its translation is CASTLGGQANYGYTF.

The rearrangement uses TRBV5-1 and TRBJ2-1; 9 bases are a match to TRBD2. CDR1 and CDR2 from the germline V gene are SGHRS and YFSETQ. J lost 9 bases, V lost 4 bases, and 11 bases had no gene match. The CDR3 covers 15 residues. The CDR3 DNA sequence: TGCGCCAGCAGCCCGGGCGCGGGAGGGTCCCTTGAGCAGTTCTTC. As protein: CASSPGAGGSLEQFF.

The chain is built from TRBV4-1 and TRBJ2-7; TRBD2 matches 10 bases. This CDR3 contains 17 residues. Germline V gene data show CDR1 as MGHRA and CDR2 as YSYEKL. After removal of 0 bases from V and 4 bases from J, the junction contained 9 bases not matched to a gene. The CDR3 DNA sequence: TGCGCCAGCAGCCAAGATCGAGGCCTAGCGGGAGTATACGAGCAGTACTTC. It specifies CASSQDRGLAGVYEQYF.

CDR3 in DNA: TGTGCCAGCAGCGTTGACAGCCCCGGGACTAGCGGGGGGGAGCAGTTCTTC. Translated, it gives CASSVDSPGTSGGEQFF. The chain recombines TRBV9 with TRBJ2-1, with 15 bases fitting TRBD2. Germline values: CDR1 SGDLS, CDR2 YYNGEE. The CDR3 has 17 residues. J lost 10 bases, V lost 2 bases, and 10 bases had no gene match.

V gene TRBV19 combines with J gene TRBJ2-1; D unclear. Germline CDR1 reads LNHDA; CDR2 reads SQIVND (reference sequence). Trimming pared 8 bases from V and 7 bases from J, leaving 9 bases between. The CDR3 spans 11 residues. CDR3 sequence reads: CASGRGNEQFF. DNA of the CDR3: TGTGCCAGTGGCCGCGGTAATGAGCAGTTCTTC. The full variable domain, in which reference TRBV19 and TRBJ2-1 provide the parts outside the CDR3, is DGGITQSPKYLFRKEGQNVTLSCEQNLNHDAMYWYRQDPGQGLRLIYYSQIVNDFQKGDIAEGYSVSREKKESFPLTVTSAQKNPTAFYLCASGRGNEQFFGPGTRLTVL.

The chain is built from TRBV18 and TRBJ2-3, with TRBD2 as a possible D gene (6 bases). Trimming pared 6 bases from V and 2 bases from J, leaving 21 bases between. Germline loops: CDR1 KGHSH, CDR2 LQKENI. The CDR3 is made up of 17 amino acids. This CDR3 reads CASSHRLVWGNTDTQYF. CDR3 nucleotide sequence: TGTGCCAGCTCCCACAGACTAGTTTGGGGGAACACAGATACGCAGTATTTT.

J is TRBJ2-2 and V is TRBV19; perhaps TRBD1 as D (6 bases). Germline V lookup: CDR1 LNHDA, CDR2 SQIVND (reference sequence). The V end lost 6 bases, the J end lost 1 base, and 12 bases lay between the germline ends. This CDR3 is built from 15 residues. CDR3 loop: CASRRDNQNTGELFF. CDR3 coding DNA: TGTGCCAGTAGAAGGGACAACCAGAACACCGGGGAGCTGTTTTTT.

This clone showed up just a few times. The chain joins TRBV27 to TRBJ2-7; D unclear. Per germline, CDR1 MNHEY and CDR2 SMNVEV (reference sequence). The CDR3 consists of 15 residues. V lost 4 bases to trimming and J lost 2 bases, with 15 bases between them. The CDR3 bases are TGTGCCAGCAGTTCCCCCTTAGCAGCCACCTACGAGCAGTACTTC. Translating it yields CASSSPLAATYEQYF.

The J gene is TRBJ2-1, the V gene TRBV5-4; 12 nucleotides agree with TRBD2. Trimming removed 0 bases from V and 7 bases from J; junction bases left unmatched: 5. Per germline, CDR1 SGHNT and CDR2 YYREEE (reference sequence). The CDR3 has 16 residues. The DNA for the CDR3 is TGTGCCAGCAGCTTGGTTGGCGGACTAGCGGGAAATGAGCAGTTCTTC. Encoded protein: CASSLVGGLAGNEQFF. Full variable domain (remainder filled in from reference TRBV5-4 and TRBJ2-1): ETGVTQSPTHLIKTRGQQVTLRCSSQSGHNTVSWYQQALGQGPQFIFQYYREEENGRGNFPPRFSGLQFPNYSSELNVNALELDDSALYLCASSLVGGLAGNEQFFGPGTRLTVL.

DNA of the CDR3: TGTGCCAGCCACCACAGGGTAGCACACGAGCAGTACTTC. This translates into CASHHRVAHEQYF. The rearrangement uses TRBV28 and TRBJ2-7; D may be TRBD1 (6 bases). CDR3 length: 13 residues. The germline V gene has CDR1 MDHEN and CDR2 SYDVKM. The V end was cut by 8 bases, the J end by 5 bases, with 16 bases between.

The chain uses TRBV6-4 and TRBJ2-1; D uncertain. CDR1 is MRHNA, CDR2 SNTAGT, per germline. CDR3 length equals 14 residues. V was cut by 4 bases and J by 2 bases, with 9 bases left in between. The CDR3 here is CASSVGAPYNEQFF. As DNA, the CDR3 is TGTGCCAGCAGTGTAGGAGCGCCCTACAATGAGCAGTTCTTC.

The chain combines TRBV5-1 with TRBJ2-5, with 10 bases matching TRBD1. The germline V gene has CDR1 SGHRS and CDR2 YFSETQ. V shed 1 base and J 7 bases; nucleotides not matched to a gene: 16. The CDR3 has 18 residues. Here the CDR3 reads CASSLLGQGVQEWGTQYF. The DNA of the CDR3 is TGCGCCAGCAGCTTGCTTGGACAGGGGGTTCAAGAATGGGGGACCCAGTACTTC. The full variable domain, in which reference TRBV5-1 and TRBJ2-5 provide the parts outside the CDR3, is KAGVTQTPRYLIKTRGQQVTLSCSPISGHRSVSWYQQTPGQGLQFLFEYFSETQRNKGNFPGRFSGRQFSNSRSEMNVSTLELGDSALYLCASSLLGQGVQEWGTQYFGPGTRLLVL.

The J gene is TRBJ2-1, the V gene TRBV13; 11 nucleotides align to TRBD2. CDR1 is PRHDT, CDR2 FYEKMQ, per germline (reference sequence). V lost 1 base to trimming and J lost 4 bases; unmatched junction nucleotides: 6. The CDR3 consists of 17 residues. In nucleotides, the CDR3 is TGTGCCAGCAGCTTAGTTCGGGGGACTAGCGGATACAATGAGCAGTTCTTC. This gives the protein CASSLVRGTSGYNEQFF.

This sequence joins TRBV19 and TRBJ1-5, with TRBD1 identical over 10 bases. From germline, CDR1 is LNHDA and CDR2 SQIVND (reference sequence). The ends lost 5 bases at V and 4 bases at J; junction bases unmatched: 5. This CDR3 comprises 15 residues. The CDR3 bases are TGTGCCAGTAGTGTCCGGACAGGGGGTAATCAGCCCCAGCATTTT. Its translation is CASSVRTGGNQPQHF.

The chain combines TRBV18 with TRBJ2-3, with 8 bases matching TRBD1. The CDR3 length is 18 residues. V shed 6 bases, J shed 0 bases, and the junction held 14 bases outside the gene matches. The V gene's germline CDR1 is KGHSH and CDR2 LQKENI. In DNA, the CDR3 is TGTGCCAGCTCTCTCGTAATTGGGACAGGAAGAAGCACAGATACGCAGTATTTT. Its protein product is CASSLVIGTGRSTDTQYF.

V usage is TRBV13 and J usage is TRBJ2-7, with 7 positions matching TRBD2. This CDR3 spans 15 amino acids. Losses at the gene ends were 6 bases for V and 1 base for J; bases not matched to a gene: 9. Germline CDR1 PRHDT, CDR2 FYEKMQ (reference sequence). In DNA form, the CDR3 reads TGTGCCAGCAGATCCTCTTCGGGAGGATCCTACGAGCAGTACTTC. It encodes CASRSSSGGSYEQYF.

The DNA for the CDR3 is TGTGCCTGGAGTGCCTTACAGGGGACCTTATATGGCTACACCTTC. Its protein product is CAWSALQGTLYGYTF. The chain couples TRBV30 to TRBJ1-2; 7 positions agree with TRBD1. Germline assignment: CDR1 GTSNPN and CDR2 SVGIG (reference sequence). J lost 5 bases, V lost 1 base, and 10 bases had no gene match. The CDR3 is 15 amino acids. The complete variable domain, with remaining parts taken from reference TRBV30 and TRBJ1-2, reads SQTIHQWPATLVQPVGSPLSLECTVEGTSNPNLYWYRQAAGRGLQLLFYSVGIGQISSEVPQNLSASRPQDRQFILSSKKLLLSDSGFYLCAWSALQGTLYGYTFGSGTRLTVV.

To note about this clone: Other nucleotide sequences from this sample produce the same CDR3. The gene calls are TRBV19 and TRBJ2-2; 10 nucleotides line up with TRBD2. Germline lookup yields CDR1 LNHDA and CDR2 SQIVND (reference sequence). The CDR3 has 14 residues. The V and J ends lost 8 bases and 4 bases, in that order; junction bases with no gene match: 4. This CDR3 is CASRTSGGTGELFF. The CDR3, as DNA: TGTGCCAGTCGGACTAGCGGAGGCACCGGGGAGCTGTTTTTT. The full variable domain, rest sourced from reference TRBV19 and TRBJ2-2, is DGGITQSPKYLFRKEGQNVTLSCEQNLNHDAMYWYRQDPGQGLRLIYYSQIVNDFQKGDIAEGYSVSREKKESFPLTVTSAQKNPTAFYLCASRTSGGTGELFFGEGSRLTVL.

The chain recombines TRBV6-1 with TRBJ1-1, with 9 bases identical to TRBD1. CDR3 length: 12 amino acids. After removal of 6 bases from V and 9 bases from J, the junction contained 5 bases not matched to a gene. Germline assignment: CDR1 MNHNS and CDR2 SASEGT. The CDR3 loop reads CASSRDREQAFF. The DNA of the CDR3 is TGTGCCAGCAGCCGGGACAGGGAACAAGCTTTCTTT.

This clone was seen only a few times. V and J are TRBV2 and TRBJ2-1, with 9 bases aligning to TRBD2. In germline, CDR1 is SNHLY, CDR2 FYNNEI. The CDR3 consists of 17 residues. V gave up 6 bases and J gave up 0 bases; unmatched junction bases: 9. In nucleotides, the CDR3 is TGTGCCAGCAGGCCGTTGACTAGCGGCAGCTCCTACAATGAGCAGTTCTTC. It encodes CASRPLTSGSSYNEQFF. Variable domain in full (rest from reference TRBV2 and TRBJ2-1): EPEVTQTPSHQVTQMGQEVILRCVPISNHLYFYWYRQILGQKVEFLVSFYNNEISEKSEIFDDQFSVERPDGSNFTLKIRSTKLEDSAMYFCASRPLTSGSSYNEQFFGPGTRLTVL.

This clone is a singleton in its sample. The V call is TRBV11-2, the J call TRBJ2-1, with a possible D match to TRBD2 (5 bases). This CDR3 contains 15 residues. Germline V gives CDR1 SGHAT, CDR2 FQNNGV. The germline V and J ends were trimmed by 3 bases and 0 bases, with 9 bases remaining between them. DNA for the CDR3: TGTGCCAGCAGCTTTAGTAGCGTCTCCTACAATGAGCAGTTCTTC. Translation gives CASSFSSVSYNEQFF.

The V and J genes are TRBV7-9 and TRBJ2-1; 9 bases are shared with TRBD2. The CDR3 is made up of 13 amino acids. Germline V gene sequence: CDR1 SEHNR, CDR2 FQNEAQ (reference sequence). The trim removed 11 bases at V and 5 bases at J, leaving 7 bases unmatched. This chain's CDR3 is CAGGVAGDNEQFF. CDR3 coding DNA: TGTGCCGGTGGGGTAGCGGGGGACAATGAGCAGTTCTTC.

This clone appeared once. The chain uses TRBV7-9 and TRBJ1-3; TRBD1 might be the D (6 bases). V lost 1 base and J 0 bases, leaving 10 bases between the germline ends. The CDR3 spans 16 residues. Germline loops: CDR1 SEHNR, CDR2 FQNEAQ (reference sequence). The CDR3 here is CASSLGGGSSGNTIYF. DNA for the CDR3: TGTGCCAGCAGCTTAGGGGGGGGCAGCTCTGGAAACACCATATATTTT.

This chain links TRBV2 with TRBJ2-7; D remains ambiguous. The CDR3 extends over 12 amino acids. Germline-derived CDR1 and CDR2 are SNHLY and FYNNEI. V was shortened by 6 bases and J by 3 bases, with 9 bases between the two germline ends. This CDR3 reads CASRPGFYEQYF. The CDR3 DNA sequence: TGTGCCAGCAGGCCTGGCTTCTACGAGCAGTACTTC. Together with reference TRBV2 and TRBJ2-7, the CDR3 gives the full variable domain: EPEVTQTPSHQVTQMGQEVILRCVPISNHLYFYWYRQILGQKVEFLVSFYNNEISEKSEIFDDQFSVERPDGSNFTLKIRSTKLEDSAMYFCASRPGFYEQYFGPGTRLTVT.

CDR3 amino acids: CASRPLEGGAYEQYF. CDR3 DNA sequence: TGCGCCAGCAGACCACTTGAAGGAGGGGCCTACGAGCAGTACTTC. The rearrangement links TRBV5-1 to TRBJ2-7, with a tentative D call TRBD2 (6 bases). The CDR3 loop spans 15 amino acids. V was shortened by 5 bases and J by 2 bases, with 17 bases between the two germline ends. Germline V gene data show CDR1 as SGHRS and CDR2 as YFSETQ.

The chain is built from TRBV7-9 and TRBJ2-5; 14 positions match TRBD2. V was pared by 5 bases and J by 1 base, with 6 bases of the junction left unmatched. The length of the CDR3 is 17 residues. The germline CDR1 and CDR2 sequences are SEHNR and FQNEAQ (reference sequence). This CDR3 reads CASSQGLAGEGQETQYF. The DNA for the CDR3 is TGTGCCAGCAGCCAGGGACTAGCGGGAGAGGGCCAAGAGACCCAGTACTTC.

CDR3 sequence reads: CASSFGGVRAEANVLTF. CDR3 coding DNA: TGTGCCAGCAGCTTCGGAGGGGTTAGGGCCGAAGCCAACGTCCTGACTTTC. The V and J genes are TRBV7-3 and TRBJ2-6, with D tentatively TRBD2 (6 bases). V was trimmed by 3 bases and J by 7 bases, leaving 19 bases between them. CDR3 length: 17 residues. CDR1 and CDR2 (germline): SGHTA, FQGTGA. Filled out from reference TRBV7-3 and TRBJ2-6, the complete variable domain reads GAGVSQTPSNKVTEKGKYVELRCDPISGHTALYWYRQSLGQGPEFLIYFQGTGAADDSGLPNDRFFAVRPEGSVSTLKIQRTERGDSAVYLCASSFGGVRAEANVLTFGAGSRLTVL.